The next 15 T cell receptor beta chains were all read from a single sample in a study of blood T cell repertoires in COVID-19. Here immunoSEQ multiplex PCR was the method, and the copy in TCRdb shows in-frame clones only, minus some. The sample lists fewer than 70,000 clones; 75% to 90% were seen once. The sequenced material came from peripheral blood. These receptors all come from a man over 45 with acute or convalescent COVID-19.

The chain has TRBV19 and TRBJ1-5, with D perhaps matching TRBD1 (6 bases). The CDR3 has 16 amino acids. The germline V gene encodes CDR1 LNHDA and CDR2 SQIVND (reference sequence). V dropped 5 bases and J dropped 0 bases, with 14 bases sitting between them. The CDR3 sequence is CASSVHRVLSNQPQHF. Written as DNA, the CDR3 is TGTGCCAGTAGTGTCCACAGGGTTCTTAGCAATCAGCCCCAGCATTTT. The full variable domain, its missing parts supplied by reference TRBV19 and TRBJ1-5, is DGGITQSPKYLFRKEGQNVTLSCEQNLNHDAMYWYRQDPGQGLRLIYYSQIVNDFQKGDIAEGYSVSREKKESFPLTVTSAQKNPTAFYLCASSVHRVLSNQPQHFGDGTRLSIL.

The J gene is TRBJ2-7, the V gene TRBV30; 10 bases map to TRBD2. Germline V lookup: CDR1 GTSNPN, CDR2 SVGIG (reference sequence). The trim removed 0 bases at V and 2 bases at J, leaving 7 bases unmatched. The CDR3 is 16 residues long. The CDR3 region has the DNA TGTGCCTGGAGTGTATCGCGTAGCGGGAGGCCCTACGAGCAGTACGTC. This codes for CAWSVSRSGRPYEQYV.

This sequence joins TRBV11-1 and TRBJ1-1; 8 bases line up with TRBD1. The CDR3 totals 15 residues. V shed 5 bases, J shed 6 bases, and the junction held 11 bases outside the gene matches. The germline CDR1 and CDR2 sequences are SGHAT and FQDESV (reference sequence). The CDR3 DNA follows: TGTGCCAGCAGCCAGGGTCAGGGGGCAATGGCTGAAGCTTTCTTT. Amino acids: CASSQGQGAMAEAFF. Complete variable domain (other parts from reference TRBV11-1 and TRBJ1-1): EAEVAQSPRYKITEKSQAVAFWCDPISGHATLYWYRQILGQGPELLVQFQDESVVDDSQLPKDRFSAERLKGVDSTLKIQPAELGDSAMYLCASSQGQGAMAEAFFGQGTRLTVV.

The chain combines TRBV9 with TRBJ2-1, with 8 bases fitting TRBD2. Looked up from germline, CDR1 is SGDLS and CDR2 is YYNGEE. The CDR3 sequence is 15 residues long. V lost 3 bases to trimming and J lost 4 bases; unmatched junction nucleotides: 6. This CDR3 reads CASSGREGPYNEQFF. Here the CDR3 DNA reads TGTGCCAGCAGCGGACGGGAGGGGCCTTACAATGAGCAGTTCTTC.

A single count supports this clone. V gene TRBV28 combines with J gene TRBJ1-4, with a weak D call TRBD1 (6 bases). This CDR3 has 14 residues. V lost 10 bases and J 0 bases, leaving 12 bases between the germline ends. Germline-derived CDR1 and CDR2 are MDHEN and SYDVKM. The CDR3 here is CATNQGTTNEKLFF. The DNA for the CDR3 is TGTGCCACCAACCAGGGGACAACTAATGAAAAACTGTTTTTT. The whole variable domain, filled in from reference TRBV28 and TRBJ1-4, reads DVKVTQSSRYLVKRTGEKVFLECVQDMDHENMFWYRQDPGLGLRLIYFSYDVKMKEKGDIPEGYSVSREKKERFSLILESASTNQTSMYLCATNQGTTNEKLFFGSGTQLSVL.

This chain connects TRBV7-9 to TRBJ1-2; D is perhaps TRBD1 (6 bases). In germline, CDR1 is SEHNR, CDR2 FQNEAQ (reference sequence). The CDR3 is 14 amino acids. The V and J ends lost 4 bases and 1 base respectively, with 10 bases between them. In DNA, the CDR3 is TGTGCCAGCAGCTCCCAGGACAGTAACTATGGCTACACCTTC. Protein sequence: CASSSQDSNYGYTF.

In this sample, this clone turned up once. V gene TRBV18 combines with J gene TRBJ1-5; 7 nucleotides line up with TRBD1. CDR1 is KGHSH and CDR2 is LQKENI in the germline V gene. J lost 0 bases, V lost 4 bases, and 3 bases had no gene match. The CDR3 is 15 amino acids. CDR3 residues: CASSLGQLSNQPQHF. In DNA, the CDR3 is TGTGCCAGCTCACTGGGACAGCTTAGCAATCAGCCCCAGCATTTT.

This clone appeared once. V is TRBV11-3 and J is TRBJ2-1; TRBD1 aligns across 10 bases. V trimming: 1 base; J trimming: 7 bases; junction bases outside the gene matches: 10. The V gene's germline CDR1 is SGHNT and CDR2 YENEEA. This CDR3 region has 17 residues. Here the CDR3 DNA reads TGTGCCAGCAGCTTAGCGGAGGGGACAGGGGCTACAAATGAGCAGTTCTTC. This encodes CASSLAEGTGATNEQFF.

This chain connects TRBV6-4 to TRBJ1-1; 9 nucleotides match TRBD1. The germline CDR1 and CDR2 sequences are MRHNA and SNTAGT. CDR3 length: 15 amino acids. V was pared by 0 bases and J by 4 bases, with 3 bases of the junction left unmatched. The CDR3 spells CASSDSTGGSTEAFF. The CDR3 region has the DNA TGTGCCAGCAGTGACTCGACAGGGGGAAGCACTGAAGCTTTCTTT.

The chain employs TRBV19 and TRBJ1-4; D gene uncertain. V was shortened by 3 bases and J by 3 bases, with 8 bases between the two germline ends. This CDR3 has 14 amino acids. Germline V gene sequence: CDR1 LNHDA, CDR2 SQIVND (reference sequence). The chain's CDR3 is CASSIPGSNEKLFF. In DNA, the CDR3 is TGTGCCAGTAGTATTCCGGGGTCTAATGAAAAACTGTTTTTT.

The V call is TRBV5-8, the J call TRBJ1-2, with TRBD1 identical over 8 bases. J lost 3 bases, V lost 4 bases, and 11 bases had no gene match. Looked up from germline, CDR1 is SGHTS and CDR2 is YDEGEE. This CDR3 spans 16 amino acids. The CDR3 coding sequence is TGTGCCAGCAGCCTGGACAGGGTGTCATGGGACTATGGCTACACCTTC. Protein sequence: CASSLDRVSWDYGYTF.

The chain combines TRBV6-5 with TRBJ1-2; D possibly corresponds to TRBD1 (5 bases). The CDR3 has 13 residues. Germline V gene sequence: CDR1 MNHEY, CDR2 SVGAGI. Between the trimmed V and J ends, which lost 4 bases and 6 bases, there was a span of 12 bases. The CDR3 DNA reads TGTGCCAGCAGTTTCAGACAGCGGGATGGCTACACCTTC. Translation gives CASSFRQRDGYTF.

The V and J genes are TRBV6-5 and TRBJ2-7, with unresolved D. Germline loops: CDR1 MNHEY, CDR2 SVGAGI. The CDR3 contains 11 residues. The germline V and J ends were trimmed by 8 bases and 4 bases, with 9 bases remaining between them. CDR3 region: CASAAVYEQYV. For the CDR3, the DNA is TGTGCCAGCGCCGCGGTATACGAGCAGTACGTC.

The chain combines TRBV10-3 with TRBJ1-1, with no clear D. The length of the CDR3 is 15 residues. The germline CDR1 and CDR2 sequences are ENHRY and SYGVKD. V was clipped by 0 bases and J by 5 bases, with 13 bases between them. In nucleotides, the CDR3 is TGTGCCATCAGTGAGTCTTTAAACAGTGGGACTGAAGCTTTCTTT. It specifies CAISESLNSGTEAFF.

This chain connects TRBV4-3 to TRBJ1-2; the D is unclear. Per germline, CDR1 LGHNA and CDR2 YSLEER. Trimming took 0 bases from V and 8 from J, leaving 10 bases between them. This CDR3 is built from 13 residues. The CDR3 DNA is TGCGCCAGCAGCCAAGATTACGGGGTCGGCTACACCTTC. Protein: CASSQDYGVGYTF.